The present entry profiles one T cell receptor (beta chain) with its context. The germline CDR1 and CDR2 sequences are LGHDT and YNNKEL (reference sequence). Trimming shortened V by 2 bases and J by 10 bases, and 11 bases separated the two germline ends. The CDR3 consists of 12 residues. The source of the sample is a study of blood T cell repertoires in COVID-19. Sequencing was performed with immunoSEQ multiplex PCR; in TCRdb, only in-frame clones are kept and a portion is missing. Of approximately 290,000 clones detected, around 85% appear once; the ten largest clones hold 0.7% to 1%. Recruited during active infection, patients (from Seattle) were subsequently followed longitudinally.

The V and J genes are TRBV3-1 (or the pseudogene TRBV3-2) and TRBJ1-2; perhaps TRBD1 as D (6 bases). The receptor was derived from a human donor with COVID-19, enrolled during active disease. The donor label of this sample is uncertain. Sequencing was done on a sample of peripheral blood. The CDR3 region is CASSQNNRDYTF. CDR3 bases: TGTGCCAGCAGCCAAAACAACAGGGACTACACCTTC.